Following are 6 T cell receptor beta chains from one sample sequenced in a study of naive and memory T cell subsets. Study results and limitations: Naive repertoires, especially CD8, held a few larger clonotypes, possibly memory cells re-expressing CD45RA.

Both TRBC1 and TRBC2 were covered by a beta constant-region primer of two equimolar oligonucleotides. Ligated cDNA was amplified by four rounds of PCR with nested alpha and beta constant-region primers and SP2. TCRdb re-called the UMI-ligation and nested PCR reads with MiXCR, one entry per CDR3 protein. This table holds approximately 140,000 distinct CDR3 sequences, 15% to 25% found once. Antigens for these TCRs are unknown. The sample consisted of naive CD8+ T cells from blood. The receptor set was obtained from a human donor in good health.

The chain combines TRBV5-1 with TRBJ2-1; D unresolved. V lost 0 bases to trimming and J lost 6 bases, with 10 bases between them. Germline CDR1 is SGHRS and CDR2 is YFSETQ. This CDR3 is built from 14 residues. CDR3 bases: TGCGCCAGCAGCTTGGGACGCCTGGGCAATGAGCAGTTCTTC. As protein: CASSLGRLGNEQFF.

The J gene is TRBJ2-5, the V gene TRBV28, with D perhaps matching TRBD1 (5 bases). Germline V CDR1 and CDR2: MDHEN, SYDVKM. The V end was cut by 3 bases, the J end by 5 bases, with 13 bases between. The CDR3 has 14 amino acids. The CDR3 bases are TGTGCCAGCAGTTTTCCTCAGGGTGGGGAGACCCAGTACTTC. Its translation: CASSFPQGGETQYF.

The sample holds a few counts of this clonotype. CDR3: CASHGTSGRREQFF. In nucleotides, the CDR3 is TGTGCCAGCCACGGGACTAGCGGGAGGCGGGAGCAGTTCTTC. V is TRBV27 and J is TRBJ2-1; 15 bases match TRBD2. Germline CDR1 is MNHEY and CDR2 is SMNVEV (reference sequence). The V and J ends lost 8 bases and 10 bases, in that order; junction bases with no gene match: 6. This CDR3 has 14 residues.

V usage is TRBV30 and J usage is TRBJ2-7; 9 positions match TRBD1. The ends lost 2 bases at V and 3 bases at J; junction bases unmatched: 11. The germline gives CDR1 GTSNPN, CDR2 SVGIG (reference sequence). The CDR3 loop spans 16 amino acids. The CDR3 DNA is TGTGCCTGGAGTCGCCCCAGGACAGGGGTGATCTACGAGCAGTACTTC. Its protein is CAWSRPRTGVIYEQYF. Complete variable domain (other parts from reference TRBV30 and TRBJ2-7): SQTIHQWPATLVQPVGSPLSLECTVEGTSNPNLYWYRQAAGRGLQLLFYSVGIGQISSEVPQNLSASRPQDRQFILSSKKLLLSDSGFYLCAWSRPRTGVIYEQYFGPGTRLTVT.

This sequence joins TRBV4-3 and TRBJ2-1; D possibly corresponds to TRBD1 (6 bases). Trimming left V 4 bases short and J 2 bases short, with 12 bases between. Germline-derived CDR1 and CDR2 are LGHNA and YSLEER. The CDR3 runs 15 residues. This CDR3 is CASSPYRDPYNEQFF. The CDR3 DNA is TGCGCCAGCAGCCCGTACAGGGATCCCTACAATGAGCAGTTCTTC.

V usage is TRBV19 and J usage is TRBJ2-1; 11 nucleotides line up with TRBD2. V shed 3 bases, J shed 6 bases, and the junction held 13 bases outside the gene matches. This CDR3 is built from 18 residues. Germline lookup yields CDR1 LNHDA and CDR2 SQIVND (reference sequence). Written as DNA, the CDR3 is TGTGCCAGTAGTATTCATAGCGGGAGGGCCTCCTACTGCAATGAGCAGTTCTTC. This translates into CASSIHSGRASYCNEQFF.